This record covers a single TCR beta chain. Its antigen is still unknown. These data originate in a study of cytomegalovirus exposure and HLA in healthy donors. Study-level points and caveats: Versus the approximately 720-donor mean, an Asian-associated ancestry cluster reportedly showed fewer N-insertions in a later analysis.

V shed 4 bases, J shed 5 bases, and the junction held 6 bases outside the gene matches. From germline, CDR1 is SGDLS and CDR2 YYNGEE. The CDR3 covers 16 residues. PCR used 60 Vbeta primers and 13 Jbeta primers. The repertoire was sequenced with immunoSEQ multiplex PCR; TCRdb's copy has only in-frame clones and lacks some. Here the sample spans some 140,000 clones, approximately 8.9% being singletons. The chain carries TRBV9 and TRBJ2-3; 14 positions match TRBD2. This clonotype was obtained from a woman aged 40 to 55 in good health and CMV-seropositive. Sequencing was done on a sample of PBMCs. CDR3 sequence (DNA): TGTGCCAGCAGCCCCCGACTAGCGGGGGGGCTAGATACGCAGTATTTT. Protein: CASSPRLAGGLDTQYF.